This TCR beta chain was identified during a study of blood T cells in healthy people across ages (dated by TCRdb to the mid-2010s). With respect to the entire study: Template switching captured roughly one uniquely barcoded TCR beta cDNA molecule per two T cells in model experiments. To track age-related changes in TCR beta repertoire diversity, the study relied on deep sequencing normalized with unique cDNA molecular identifiers. Donors were grouped into four age groups: young (average roughly 15 years), middle-aged (over 35), aged (about 60) and long-lived (around 80). Donors of different ages were randomly distributed across sequencing lanes to avoid experimental bias. Two additional independent replicas of 1 million unique cDNA reads from the same blood draw were analyzed for two donors (one aged 18 to 30 and one aged 80 or older).

Taken from the germline V gene (reference sequence), the CDR1 and CDR2 loops are SGHKS and YYEKEE. From V the trimming removes 3 bases and from J it removes 8 bases, while the gene matches leave 7 bases of the junction unaccounted for. From the cysteine up to the phenylalanine, the CDR3 has a length of 15 residues. Left in the record is the CDR3 DNA by itself, 45 bases read in frame from the first base. As regards this clonotype: Its antigen remains undetermined. No much larger clone is present one base from it, and per-base qualities are unavailable.

The library relied on 5' RACE. Reads for this sample came from an Illumina HiSeq 2500. A second roughly 6 to 12 cycle PCR used a sample-barcoded 5' primer and a J-beta primer mix. A unique molecular identifier was introduced onto each TCR beta cDNA molecule by a template-switch 5' adaptor carrying 12 random nucleotides. At least 3 million CDR3-containing paired-end reads were obtained from each sample. First-strand cDNA was synthesized from all RNA with the Mint cDNA synthesis kit, primed by a TRBC-specific oligonucleotide. After uracil-DNA glycosylase treatment, a first 18-cycle PCR used universal primers M1SS and BC2_uni_R on all cDNA. Per the source publication's procedure: Each sample was normalized by randomly selecting 1 million high-quality reads, each carrying a distinct molecular identifier. Reads sharing molecular identifiers were discarded rather than binned into consensus sequences. MiTCR, set to a Q25 quality threshold and the strictest error-elimination algorithm, was used for CDR3 identification, clonotype clustering and error correction. A nonparametric unseen species model with Euler transformation was used to estimate lower-bound total TCR beta diversity. TCRdb applied fastp at Q25 and MiXCR to the public reads, then kept only in-frame beta chains. Merged by CDR3 protein, the rows form single entries marked with the most common genes and DNA. For this entry, the V and J calls and clone size follow TCRdb and not the study's own pipeline. For this sample the table gives roughly 1.4 million distinct CDR3 sequences, of which almost 60% were detected only once. The ten largest clones represent over 5% of the sample.

Donors were a few dozen systemically healthy Caucasian individuals from Russia aged roughly 6 to 95 years. Each donor gave around 9.8 milliliters of peripheral blood, collected into EDTA-treated Vacutainer tubes. Ficoll-Paque density-gradient centrifugation was used to isolate PBMCs, with at least 6.5 million obtained per sample. Total RNA was extracted from PBMCs with Trizol reagent, with at least 5.5 micrograms obtained per sample. Naive CD45RAhigh/CD27high T cell percentages were measured by flow cytometry on a PBMC aliquot from every donor. Findings and caveats that apply to the study as a whole: Conclusive comparison of naive and antigen-experienced compartments was prevented by the profiling of bulk unsorted PBMCs. Total diversity estimates from one million sequenced T cells were considered lower bounds and underestimates. As age increased, observed TCR beta diversity per million T cells dropped in a roughly linear way, and a significant reduction was already evident by age around 41. The CMV infection status of donors was not known, potentially confounding age-related changes in expanded clonotypes. Observed TCR beta diversity correlated strongly with the percentage of naive T cells measured by flow cytometry. Compared with the aged group, the long-lived group had more naive CD4+ T cells, fewer expanded clones and increased TCR diversity, a pattern suggesting age selection.

The chain couples TRBV5-5 to TRBJ1-6; TRBD1 aligns with 8 central bases. The clonotype comes from a man younger than 30 in good health. Sequenced sample: blood. Read as DNA, the sequence is TGTGCCAGCAGCTCCCAGGGGGCTAGTGATTCACCCCTCCACTTT. This translates into CASSSQGASDSPLHF.